The next 17 T cell receptor beta chains were all read from a single sample in a study of vaccination and CD4 T cells after COVID-19. The treatment was: roughly 10-day PBMC culture with coronavirus spike peptide pools or control peptides (ViraFEST assay). No cognate antigen is known for these TCRs. Sequence data for DNA of cultured CD4+ T cells were generated by the Oncomine TCR Beta short-read assay. TCRdb fed the PCR reads into MiXCR, producing one record per CDR3 protein. The sample carries around 20,000 distinct CDR3 sequences, about 42% recorded once. This material consisted of CD4+ T cells from blood, cultured in vitro, taken before SARS-CoV-2 vaccination. All receptors come from a human donor who received a COVID-19 vaccine.

This chain links TRBV2 with TRBJ1-2, with no clear D. The germline V and J ends were trimmed by 6 bases and 4 bases, with 12 bases remaining between them. The V gene's germline CDR1 is SNHLY and CDR2 FYNNEI. The CDR3 sequence is 13 residues long. The CDR3: CASRTVKTYGYTF. CDR3 DNA: TGTGCCAGCAGAACAGTGAAAACCTATGGCTACACCTTC. The full variable domain, rest sourced from reference TRBV2 and TRBJ1-2, is EPEVTQTPSHQVTQMGQEVILRCVPISNHLYFYWYRQILGQKVEFLVSFYNNEISEKSEIFDDQFSVERPDGSNFTLKIRSTKLEDSAMYFCASRTVKTYGYTFGSGTRLTVV.

This chain connects TRBV12-5 to TRBJ2-1, with TRBD2 matching 14 bases. The CDR3 loop spans 18 amino acids. V shed 5 bases and J 5 bases; nucleotides not matched to a gene: 11. The germline gives CDR1 LGHNT, CDR2 FRNRAP. The CDR3 protein is CASGPRLAGGPVDNEQFF. In nucleotides, the CDR3 is TGTGCTAGTGGTCCCAGACTAGCGGGGGGGCCTGTGGACAATGAGCAGTTCTTC.

The CDR3 region is CASSPPQGRGNTIYF. The CDR3, as DNA: TGTGCCAGCTCACCACCTCAAGGTCGGGGAAACACCATATATTTT. The rearrangement uses TRBV18 and TRBJ1-3; no clear D gene. From germline, CDR1 is KGHSH and CDR2 LQKENI. CDR3 length: 15 amino acids. With 0 bases removed from V and 4 bases from J, the gap between germline ends came to 10 bases.

A few counts support this clonotype. J is TRBJ1-1 and V is TRBV5-6; 9 bases are shared with TRBD1. V was pared by 6 bases and J by 4 bases, with 13 bases of the junction left unmatched. Germline CDR1 and CDR2: SGHDT and YYEEEE. The CDR3 sequence is 16 residues long. This CDR3 reads CASIKTGGGDATEAFF. CDR3 nucleotides: TGTGCCAGCATCAAAACAGGGGGCGGAGACGCCACTGAAGCTTTCTTT.

This clonotype came up a few times. The chain employs TRBV24-1 and TRBJ2-3, with TRBD2 as a possible D gene (6 bases). In germline, CDR1 is KGHDR, CDR2 SFDVKD. The CDR3 length is 16 residues. V dropped 0 bases and J dropped 3 bases, with 12 bases sitting between them. The CDR3 protein is CATSDLRFGGTDTQYF. The CDR3 bases are TGTGCCACCAGTGATTTGAGATTTGGGGGGACAGATACGCAGTATTTT.

The chain employs TRBV6-5 and TRBJ2-4, with a possible D match to TRBD2 (6 bases). CDR1 is MNHEY, CDR2 SVGAGI, per germline. The length of the CDR3 is 15 residues. Trimming shortened V by 4 bases and J by 7 bases, and 17 bases separated the two germline ends. In DNA form, the CDR3 reads TGTGCCAGCAGTTCCCGGGACTCCCCGTCGAACATTCAGTACTTC. Its translation: CASSSRDSPSNIQYF.

V gene TRBV5-1 combines with J gene TRBJ1-2, with D unclear. Trimming left V 0 bases short and J 2 bases short, with 5 bases between. CDR3 size: 13 residues. The V gene's germline CDR1 is SGHRS and CDR2 YFSETQ. The CDR3 protein is CASSLAENYGYTF. The CDR3 DNA reads as TGCGCCAGCAGCTTGGCAGAGAACTATGGCTACACCTTC.

The chain carries TRBV2 and TRBJ2-1, with 9 bases lining up with TRBD1. The germline V gene encodes CDR1 SNHLY and CDR2 FYNNEI. This CDR3 spans 15 amino acids. V lost 6 bases to trimming and J lost 5 bases; unmatched junction nucleotides: 8. The CDR3 sequence is CASREGQGANNEQFF. The CDR3, as DNA: TGTGCCAGCAGGGAGGGACAGGGAGCAAACAATGAGCAGTTCTTC.

The chain combines TRBV7-9 with TRBJ2-3; 8 positions match TRBD2. Germline CDR1 is SEHNR and CDR2 is FQNEAQ (reference sequence). The J segment lost 4 bases and the V segment lost 3 bases, leaving 6 bases of the junction unmatched. This CDR3 is built from 15 residues. CDR3 bases: TGTGCCAGCAGCTTCGTAGCGGGGCGCGCAGATACGCAGTATTTT. It specifies CASSFVAGRADTQYF.

The rearrangement links TRBV30 to TRBJ2-3; tentatively, D is TRBD2 (6 bases). Germline-derived CDR1 and CDR2 are GTSNPN and SVGIG (reference sequence). V lost 0 bases to trimming and J lost 1 base, with 17 bases between them. This CDR3 has 17 residues. This CDR3 is CAWSVGGARRRTDTQYF. DNA for the CDR3: TGTGCCTGGAGTGTAGGCGGGGCCCGAAGACGCACAGATACGCAGTATTTT.

The rearrangement links TRBV20-1 to TRBJ1-4; D might be TRBD1 (5 bases). The CDR3 loop spans 14 amino acids. V shed 3 bases and J shed 4 bases, with 12 bases lying between them. Per the germline V gene, CDR1 is DFQATT and CDR2 is SNEGSKA (reference sequence). For the CDR3, the DNA is TGCAGTGCTAGGGAACAGGTGGTTAATGAAAAACTGTTTTTT. Amino acid sequence: CSAREQVVNEKLFF.

This chain links TRBV24-1 with TRBJ2-3; D is possibly TRBD2 (5 bases). The CDR3 totals 12 residues. The V gene's germline CDR1 is KGHDR and CDR2 SFDVKD. V was cut by 9 bases and J by 1 base, with 7 bases left in between. For the CDR3, the DNA is TGTGCCACCGAGGGAGGCACAGATACGCAGTATTTT. Amino acids: CATEGGTDTQYF.

The chain couples TRBV10-3 to TRBJ1-1, with TRBD1 matching over 8 bases. The CDR3 extends over 14 amino acids. V shed 2 bases, J shed 5 bases, and the junction held 4 bases outside the gene matches. Germline CDR1 and CDR2: ENHRY and SYGVKD. CDR3 sequence reads: CAISENQGATEAFF. Here the CDR3 DNA reads TGTGCCATCAGTGAGAACCAGGGGGCTACTGAAGCTTTCTTT.

In this sample, this clonotype turned up a few times. The chain links TRBV6-1 to TRBJ2-3, with TRBD2 identical over 12 bases. Looked up from germline, CDR1 is MNHNS and CDR2 is SASEGT. The V gene end was trimmed by 6 bases and the J gene end by 5 bases; junction bases not matched to a gene: 6. The CDR3 sequence is 15 residues long. The CDR3 spells CASSRLAGAGDTQYF. Written as DNA, the CDR3 is TGTGCCAGCAGCCGACTAGCGGGGGCGGGAGATACGCAGTATTTT.

Worth noting for this clonotype: The conserved final phenylalanine or tryptophan is absent from the CDR3, which likely points to a read error. V is TRBV29-1 and J is TRBJ1-2; TRBD1 aligns across 7 bases. The CDR3 contains 15 residues. V was pared by 0 bases and J by 5 bases, with 9 bases of the junction left unmatched. CDR1 SQVTM and CDR2 ANQGSEA come from the germline V gene. CDR3 sequence (DNA): TGCAGCGTTGAAGACCGGACGACAGGGTTATATGGCTACACCCTC. Amino acids: CSVEDRTTGLYGYTL.

A single count supports this clonotype. The J gene is TRBJ1-2, the V gene TRBV24-1, with 8 nucleotides matching TRBD1. CDR3 length: 17 residues. Germline-derived CDR1 and CDR2 are KGHDR and SFDVKD. Losses at the gene ends were 2 bases for V and 2 bases for J; bases not matched to a gene: 9. CDR3 nucleotides: TGTGCCACCAGTGATTCCGGCGGACAGGGCTCAAACTATGGCTACACCTTC. It specifies CATSDSGGQGSNYGYTF.

Only a few counts were recorded for this clonotype. The chain uses TRBV7-2 and TRBJ2-2; perhaps TRBD1 as D (6 bases). Germline V gene sequence: CDR1 SGHTA, CDR2 FQGNSA. This CDR3 comprises 14 residues. V was clipped by 8 bases and J by 2 bases, with 12 bases between them. CDR3 DNA: TGTGCCAGCGCCTGGGACACTAACACCGGGGAGCTGTTTTTT. Amino acid sequence: CASAWDTNTGELFF.